This is a list of T cell receptor beta chains from one sample in a study of blood T cell repertoires in COVID-19. Libraries were prepared by immunoSEQ multiplex PCR; TCRdb keeps only in-frame clonotypes and omits some of them. The profile shows some 320,000 clones, 70% to 90% of them singletons. Material for sequencing was PBMCs or T cells enriched from blood (not recorded which). Receptor source: a young woman who had recovered from COVID-19. Both conserved end residues are part of each CDR3. D genes are given only for firm matches. Not all rows give a size; the values are once, few, many and, for expanded clones, a class.

TRBV7-8	TRBJ2-3	.	.	CASSLLGVLDTQYF	TGTGCCAGCAGCTTACTCGGGGTACTGGATACGCAGTATTTT
TRBV5-5	TRBJ1-2	.	TRBD1	CASSSIRTGTGGYGYTF	TGTGCCAGCAGCTCTATTCGAACCGGGACAGGGGGCTATGGCTACACCTTC
TRBV5-1	TRBJ1-3	.	.	CASSLFGGSGNTIYF	TGCGCCAGCAGCTTGTTTGGAGGCTCTGGAAACACCATATATTTT
TRBV21-1	TRBJ1-2	.	.	CASSKRRTAGGYTF	TGTGCCAGCAGCAAAAGGAGGACAGCCGGTGGCTACACCTTC
TRBV9	TRBJ2-3	.	.	CASSDLWAGEQDTQYF	TGTGCCAGCAGCGACCTCTGGGCGGGCGAACAAGATACGCAGTATTTT
TRBV5-1	TRBJ2-2	.	TRBD1	CASSLDRGLTGELFF	TGCGCCAGCAGCTTAGACAGGGGGCTCACCGGGGAGCTGTTTTTT
TRBV12-3/TRBV12-4	TRBJ1-5	.	TRBD1	CASRTGGQPQHF	TGTGCCAGCCGGACAGGGGGACAGCCCCAGCATTTT
TRBV7-3	TRBJ2-5	once	.	CASSSQPGQETQYF	TGTGCCAGCAGCTCACAACCGGGGCAAGAGACCCAGTACTTC
TRBV19	TRBJ1-1	.	.	CASNLPGVGTEAFF	TGTGCCAGTAACCTCCCAGGGGTTGGCACTGAAGCTTTCTTT
TRBV30	TRBJ2-7	.	.	CAWSGYGYEQYF	TGTGCCTGGAGCGGGTATGGCTACGAGCAGTACTTC
TRBV18	TRBJ2-2	.	.	CASSPPGLPVRTGELFF	TGTGCCAGCTCACCCCCGGGACTCCCGGTTAGGACCGGGGAGCTGTTTTTT
TRBV4-1	TRBJ1-2	.	TRBD1	CARAGDRGRKLYGYTF	TGCGCCAGAGCGGGGGACAGGGGGCGTAAATTATATGGCTACACCTTC
TRBV5-4	TRBJ2-3	.	.	CASSWTGRGRGTDTQYF	TGTGCCAGCAGCTGGACAGGGAGGGGTCGTGGCACAGATACGCAGTATTTT
TRBV19	TRBJ1-5	.	TRBD1	CASSETGAGGNQPQHF	TGTGCCAGTTCAGAGACAGGGGCCGGGGGCAATCAGCCCCAGCATTTT
TRBV5-1	TRBJ2-7	.	.	CASTQEAGVKQYF	TGCGCCAGCACCCAGGAGGCAGGGGTTAAGCAGTACTTC
TRBV2	TRBJ2-3	few	TRBD2	CASSDQLAGGTDTQYF	TGTGCCAGCAGTGACCAACTAGCGGGGGGGACAGATACGCAGTATTTT
TRBV19	TRBJ2-5	.	TRBD2	CASSTPTWGGYQETQYF	TGTGCCAGTAGTACTCCCACTTGGGGGGGGTACCAAGAGACCCAGTACTTC
TRBV11-3	TRBJ2-1	.	TRBD1	CASSLEGTDYNEQFF	TGTGCCAGCAGCTTAGAGGGGACAGACTACAATGAGCAGTTCTTC
TRBV25-1	TRBJ1-2	.	TRBD1	CASSPRQGSGYTF	TGTGCCAGCAGCCCACGACAGGGGAGTGGCTACACCTTC
TRBV29-1	TRBJ1-1	.	TRBD1	CSVSPRTGGGTEAFF	TGCAGCGTTAGCCCGAGAACAGGGGGGGGGACTGAAGCTTTCTTT
TRBV10-3	TRBJ2-7	.	.	CAISETRVDYEQYF	TGTGCCATCAGTGAGACTAGAGTTGACTACGAGCAGTACTTC